The 22 T cell receptor beta chains below come from one sample, sequenced in a study of monozygotic twins with inflammatory bowel disease. From the 5' RACE reads, TCRdb lists one entry per CDR3 protein and no DNA. Its listing shows approximately 400,000 distinct CDR3 sequences. Sequenced input: blood. The receptors derive from a human donor with ulcerative colitis or Crohn's disease, or a healthy co-twin of an affected twin (not recorded which).

The rearrangement uses TRBV5-1 and TRBJ2-1; TCRdb outputs TRBD2, but without DNA this stays unchecked. CDR1 is SGHRS and CDR2 is YFSETQ in the germline V gene. The CDR3 contains 15 residues. CDR3 amino acids: CASSLETSGSSEQFF.

The J gene is TRBJ2-2, the V gene TRBV18; TCRdb indicates TRBD1, and absent DNA this call remains unverified. Germline CDR1 and CDR2: KGHSH and LQKENI. CDR3 size: 18 residues. The CDR3 loop reads CASSPPPDRGRPTGELFF.

The chain recombines TRBV7-9 with TRBJ2-1; TCRdb calls TRBD1, which cannot be checked without DNA. CDR3 length: 13 amino acids. Germline V CDR1 and CDR2: SEHNR, FQNEAQ (reference sequence). The CDR3 loop reads CASRGNRGREQFF.

The chain couples TRBV19 to TRBJ1-1; the D call of TRBD1 rests on TCRdb alone, since no DNA is present to check it. CDR1 is LNHDA, CDR2 SQIVND, per germline (reference sequence). The CDR3 covers 15 residues. The CDR3 loop is CASSIAGTQNTEAFF.

The chain recombines TRBV10-1 with TRBJ2-1; with no DNA, the TCRdb D assignment of TRBD2 cannot be verified. Germline V gene sequence: CDR1 WNHNN, CDR2 SYGVQD (reference sequence). This CDR3 contains 14 residues. The CDR3 is CASSELAGDNEQFF.

The chain links TRBV5-1 to TRBJ2-5; lacking DNA, the TRBD1 call made by TCRdb goes unchecked. The germline gives CDR1 SGHRS, CDR2 YFSETQ. This CDR3 region has 15 residues. Here the CDR3 reads CASSLSGMPQETQYF.

The chain carries TRBV19 and TRBJ2-3. This CDR3 region has 15 residues. Germline V gene lookup returns CDR1 LNHDA and CDR2 SQIVND (reference sequence). CDR3 sequence: CASAMAGYGTDTQYF.

V gene TRBV5-1 combines with J gene TRBJ2-7; TCRdb picks TRBD1, but there is no DNA to check that call. The germline V gene has CDR1 SGHRS and CDR2 YFSETQ. The CDR3 consists of 16 residues. The CDR3 spells CASSGQTGANSYEQYF.

The chain carries TRBV10-3 and TRBJ2-2; checking the TCRdb D call of TRBD2 is not possible without DNA. Looked up from germline, CDR1 is ENHRY and CDR2 is SYGVKD. This CDR3 has 16 residues. CDR3: CAISDIGPVNTGELFF.

The J gene is TRBJ2-3, the V gene TRBV11-2; TCRdb's D call, TRBD1, is unchecked because there is no DNA. The germline CDR1 and CDR2 sequences are SGHAT and FQNNGV. The CDR3 has 14 residues. This CDR3 reads CASSLGRVRDTQYF.

The V gene is TRBV7-2, the J gene TRBJ2-3; TCRdb reports TRBD1, a call that lacks DNA to check it against. Germline assignment: CDR1 SGHTA and CDR2 FQGNSA. The CDR3 is 16 residues long. The CDR3 is CASSLEGAAFTDTQYF.

The J gene is TRBJ2-2, the V gene TRBV18; TCRdb proposes TRBD1, but this gene call is untestable without DNA. CDR1 and CDR2 (germline): KGHSH, LQKENI. The CDR3 length is 18 residues. This CDR3 reads CASSLKNFRDPNTGELFF.

The chain employs TRBV3-1 and TRBJ2-7; TCRdb's assignment of TRBD1 cannot be checked, as there is no DNA. The CDR3 spans 15 residues. The germline CDR1 and CDR2 sequences are LGHDT and YNNKEL (reference sequence). The CDR3 loop reads CASSETGQGSYEQYF.

J is TRBJ2-1 and V is TRBV15; TCRdb returns TRBD2, unconfirmable since there is no DNA. In germline, CDR1 is LNHNV, CDR2 YYDKDF (reference sequence). This CDR3 has 16 residues. CDR3 sequence reads: CATSRGPAGGRNEQFF.

This chain uses TRBV20-1 with TRBJ2-1; TCRdb gives TRBD1 as the D gene, but with no DNA this cannot be confirmed. In germline, CDR1 is DFQATT, CDR2 SNEGSKA (reference sequence). This CDR3 is built from 12 residues. CDR3 region: CSARKPGEKQFF.

This CDR3 reads CASRRDQGLAFF. This chain connects TRBV7-2 to TRBJ1-1; TCRdb's D gene call, TRBD1, goes unchecked for lack of DNA. The CDR3 spans 12 residues. Germline CDR1 reads SGHTA; CDR2 reads FQGNSA.

This rearrangement joins TRBV6-1 to TRBJ1-5; there is no DNA to check the TCRdb D call of TRBD1. The CDR3 is 15 residues long. From germline, CDR1 is MNHNS and CDR2 SASEGT. CDR3 in amino acids: CASRGGQRSHQPQHF.

The V and J genes are TRBV5-1 and TRBJ2-1; checking the TCRdb D call of TRBD2 is not possible without DNA. This CDR3 spans 16 amino acids. Germline-derived CDR1 and CDR2 are SGHRS and YFSETQ. This CDR3 is CASSGGLAGTYNEQFF.

The gene calls are TRBV5-1 and TRBJ2-7. Germline V CDR1 and CDR2: SGHRS, YFSETQ. The CDR3 contains 14 residues. CDR3: CASSLKSGIDEQYF.

The chain is built from TRBV24-1 and TRBJ1-2. The CDR3 is 12 amino acids. Germline loops: CDR1 KGHDR, CDR2 SFDVKD. The CDR3: CATSDRTYGYTF.

This chain links TRBV19 with TRBJ1-1; absent DNA, TCRdb's TRBD1 call cannot be checked. Germline CDR1 LNHDA, CDR2 SQIVND (reference sequence). CDR3 length: 14 residues. CDR3 amino acids: CASTKPGGNTEAFF.

CDR3 sequence: CSAETGGAGSDTQYF. The gene calls are TRBV20-1 and TRBJ2-3; as DNA is missing, the TRBD1 call by TCRdb cannot be tested. The CDR3 is 15 residues long. Germline CDR1 reads DFQATT; CDR2 reads SNEGSKA (reference sequence).